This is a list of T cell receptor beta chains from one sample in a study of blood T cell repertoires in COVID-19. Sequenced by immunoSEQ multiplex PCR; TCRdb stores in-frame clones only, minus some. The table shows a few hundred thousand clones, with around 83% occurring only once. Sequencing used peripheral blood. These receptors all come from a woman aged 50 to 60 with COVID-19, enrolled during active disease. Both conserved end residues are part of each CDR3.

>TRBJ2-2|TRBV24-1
CATSDPKTGGWNTGELFF
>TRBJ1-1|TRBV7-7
CASSPEGVSNTEAFF
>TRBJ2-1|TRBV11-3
CASSFGYGNEQFF
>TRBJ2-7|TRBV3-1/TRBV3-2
CASSQGTRTYEQYF
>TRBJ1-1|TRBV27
CASSSTMNTEAFF
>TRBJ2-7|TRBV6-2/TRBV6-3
CASSYLGGVYEQYF
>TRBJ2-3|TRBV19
CASSRRLGRGTDTQYF
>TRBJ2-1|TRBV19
CASSIDRVPTYNEQFF
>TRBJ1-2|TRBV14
CASSPGQSYGYTF
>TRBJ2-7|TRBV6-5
CASSYSNFYEQYF
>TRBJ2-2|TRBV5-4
CATRGVAGGRDTGELFF
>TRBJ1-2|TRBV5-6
CASSDRPRRDTF
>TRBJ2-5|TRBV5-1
CASSLGSKETQYF
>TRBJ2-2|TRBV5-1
CASSLIQANTGELFF
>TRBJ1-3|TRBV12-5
CASGPGTGSTISGNTIYF
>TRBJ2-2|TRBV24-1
CATRGAGTGELFF
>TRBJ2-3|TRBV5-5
CASSLRSGGVSTDTQYF
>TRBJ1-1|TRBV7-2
CASSLARGVNTEAFF
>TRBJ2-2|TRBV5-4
CASSPPDGANTGELFF
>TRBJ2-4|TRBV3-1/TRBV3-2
CASSPVFGGAKNIQYF
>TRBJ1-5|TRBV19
CASSTRDRLKNQPQHF
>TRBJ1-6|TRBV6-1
CASSEAGWGVSNSPLHF
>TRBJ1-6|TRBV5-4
CARDRGSYNSPLHF
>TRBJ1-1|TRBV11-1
CASSTPGQPNTEAFF
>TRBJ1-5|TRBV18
CASSPRKIGSDQPQHF
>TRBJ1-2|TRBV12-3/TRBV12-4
CASSLRAGAGYTF
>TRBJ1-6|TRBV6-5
CASSRTGVTSPLHF
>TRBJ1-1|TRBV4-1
CASSHSLPTGANTEAFF
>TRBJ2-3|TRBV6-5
CASRSPTDTQYF
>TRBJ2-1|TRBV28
CASSLPGLQAREQFF
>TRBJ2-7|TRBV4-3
CASSQDRTGGYEQYF
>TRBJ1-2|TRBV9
CASSVGGGNYGYTF
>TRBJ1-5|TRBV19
CASSSRTPSNQPQHF
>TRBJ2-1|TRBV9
CASSSGAYNEQFF
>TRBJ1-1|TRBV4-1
CASSWDRQSEAFF
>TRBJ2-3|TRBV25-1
CASSEDSSTDTQYF
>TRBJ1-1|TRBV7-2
CASSFRTGMNTEAFF
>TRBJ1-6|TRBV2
CASREEGQVNSPLHF
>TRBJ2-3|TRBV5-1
CASSFGRGSTDTQYF
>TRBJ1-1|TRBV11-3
CASSLGGNSEAFF
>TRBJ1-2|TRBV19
CASSPRTGGAYGYTF
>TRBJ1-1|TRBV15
CATSRGRAGVNTEAFF